The sequence of this T cell receptor (beta chain) was determined in a study of blood T cells in healthy people across ages. V dropped 0 bases and J dropped 7 bases, with 16 bases sitting between them. Germline CDR1 reads DFQATT; CDR2 reads SNEGSKA (reference sequence). The CDR3 runs to 14 residues. Alongside a J-beta primer mix, a sample-barcoded 5' primer served in a second PCR lasting about 7 to 12 cycles. TCRdb called the 5' RACE reads again in MiXCR, with one record for every CDR3 protein. The table records around 1,500,000 distinct CDR3 sequences, about 28% of them present only once. The chain employs TRBV20-1 and TRBJ2-7; D is unresolved. The receptor was derived from a woman younger than 45 in good health. Material for sequencing was blood. CDR3 bases: TGCAGTGCTAGAGATCGTAAGGGTACTCGTGAGCAGTACTTC. This sequence encodes CSARDRKGTREQYF.